This is a list of T cell receptor beta chains from one sample in a study of blood T cell repertoires in COVID-19. Assay used: immunoSEQ multiplex PCR; TCRdb lists only in-frame clones, some missing. The sample contains some 260,000 clones, under 90% of which appear only once. The sample taken for sequencing was PBMCs or T cells enriched from blood (not recorded which). Source of these receptors: a man younger than 45 with acute COVID-19. Both conserved end residues are part of each CDR3. D genes are given only for firm matches. Clone size is stated in some rows and not others, as once, few, many or a class when expanded.

V gene: TRBV24-1
J gene: TRBJ2-2
CDR3 length: 16
clone size: once
D gene: TRBD1
CDR3 DNA: TGTGCCACCAGTGATGTTTCGGCAGGGGGTGGCGGGGAGCTGTTTTTT
CDR3 protein: CATSDVSAGGGGELFF

V gene: TRBV7-6
J gene: TRBJ2-5
CDR3 length: 16
clone size: -
D gene: TRBD2
CDR3 DNA: TGTGCCAGCAGCTTTATGGCCCGGGAGGGCCGGGAGACCCAGTACTTC
CDR3 protein: CASSFMAREGRETQYF

V gene: TRBV6-2/TRBV6-3
J gene: TRBJ1-2
CDR3 length: 14
clone size: -
D gene: -
CDR3 DNA: TGTGCCAGCAGTTACTATCCCGGAGACTATGGCTACACCTTC
CDR3 protein: CASSYYPGDYGYTF

V gene: TRBV2
J gene: TRBJ2-3
CDR3 length: 14
clone size: once
D gene: -
CDR3 DNA: TGTGCCAGCAGTGGACTCTTATTCACAGATACGCAGTATTTT
CDR3 protein: CASSGLLFTDTQYF

V gene: TRBV5-8
J gene: TRBJ2-1
CDR3 length: 14
clone size: many
D gene: -
CDR3 DNA: TGTGCCAGCAGCTCGGGGGAAGCCTACAATGAGCAGTTCTTC
CDR3 protein: CASSSGEAYNEQFF

V gene: TRBV7-9
J gene: TRBJ1-6
CDR3 length: 12
clone size: once
D gene: -
CDR3 DNA: TGTGCCAGCGGTACCCGAGGTTCACCCCTCCACTTT
CDR3 protein: CASGTRGSPLHF

V gene: TRBV19
J gene: TRBJ1-2
CDR3 length: 16
clone size: once
D gene: TRBD1
CDR3 DNA: TGTGCCAGTTCGGGAGGACAGGGATTATTAAACTATGGCTACACCTTC
CDR3 protein: CASSGGQGLLNYGYTF

V gene: TRBV2
J gene: TRBJ1-2
CDR3 length: 11
clone size: -
D gene: -
CDR3 DNA: TGTGCCAGCAGTCCGTTAGTAGGCTACACCTTC
CDR3 protein: CASSPLVGYTF

V gene: TRBV7-2
J gene: TRBJ1-1
CDR3 length: 15
clone size: few
D gene: -
CDR3 DNA: TGTGCCAGCAGCTTACAGGGAGGTTTGGACACTGAAGCTTTCTTT
CDR3 protein: CASSLQGGLDTEAFF

V gene: TRBV19
J gene: TRBJ1-1
CDR3 length: 12
clone size: -
D gene: -
CDR3 DNA: TGTGCCAGTAGTATCAGGGGCCCGGAAGCTTTCTTT
CDR3 protein: CASSIRGPEAFF

V gene: TRBV6-5
J gene: TRBJ1-5
CDR3 length: 16
clone size: -
D gene: TRBD1
CDR3 DNA: TGTGCCAGCAGTTACTCGCGGACAGGGGGAGATCAGCCCCAGCATTTT
CDR3 protein: CASSYSRTGGDQPQHF

V gene: TRBV7-8
J gene: TRBJ1-5
CDR3 length: 14
clone size: -
D gene: TRBD1
CDR3 DNA: TGTGCCAGCAGCTTGGGTTCAGGGGGCCCGGCCCAGCATTTT
CDR3 protein: CASSLGSGGPAQHF

V gene: TRBV19
J gene: TRBJ2-5
CDR3 length: 16
clone size: -
D gene: TRBD1
CDR3 DNA: TGTGCCAGTAGTAGGGGGGACAGGGTGGCGTTCGAGACCCAGTACTTC
CDR3 protein: CASSRGDRVAFETQYF

V gene: TRBV14
J gene: TRBJ2-1
CDR3 length: 17
clone size: -
D gene: TRBD1
CDR3 DNA: TGTGCCAGCAGCTCACCAATCAGCGGGACAGGGGGGGGTGAGCAGTTCTTC
CDR3 protein: CASSSPISGTGGGEQFF

V gene: TRBV19
J gene: TRBJ1-3
CDR3 length: 18
clone size: -
D gene: -
CDR3 DNA: TGTGCCAGTAGTATATTCCGGACTGAAACCGGCTCTGGAAACACCATATATTTT
CDR3 protein: CASSIFRTETGSGNTIYF

V gene: TRBV14
J gene: TRBJ1-2
CDR3 length: 12
clone size: once
D gene: -
CDR3 DNA: TGTGCCAGCAGTCGGACAAGCTATGGCTACACCTTC
CDR3 protein: CASSRTSYGYTF

V gene: TRBV25-1
J gene: TRBJ1-2
CDR3 length: 12
clone size: few
D gene: -
CDR3 DNA: TGTGCCAGCAGTGACTACGGTGATGGCTACACCTTC
CDR3 protein: CASSDYGDGYTF

V gene: TRBV6-5
J gene: TRBJ1-5
CDR3 length: 13
clone size: -
D gene: -
CDR3 DNA: TGTGCCAGCCGAGTCGGTTACGATCAGCCCCAGCATTTT
CDR3 protein: CASRVGYDQPQHF

V gene: TRBV5-1
J gene: TRBJ2-3
CDR3 length: 15
clone size: -
D gene: TRBD2
CDR3 DNA: TGCGCCAGCAGCCCGCCAGCGGGGGGTATGGATACGCAGTATTTT
CDR3 protein: CASSPPAGGMDTQYF

V gene: TRBV5-6
J gene: TRBJ1-2
CDR3 length: 13
clone size: -
D gene: -
CDR3 DNA: TGTGCCAGCAGCTTCGGGAGATGGGGAGGCTACACCTTC
CDR3 protein: CASSFGRWGGYTF

V gene: TRBV5-1
J gene: TRBJ1-1
CDR3 length: 14
clone size: -
D gene: -
CDR3 DNA: TGTGCCAGCAGCCTAGGGACAACTAACACTGAAGCTTTCTTT
CDR3 protein: CASSLGTTNTEAFF

V gene: TRBV16
J gene: TRBJ2-2
CDR3 length: 15
clone size: -
D gene: -
CDR3 DNA: TGTGCCAGCAGCCAATCGTTCACAGGCACCGGGGAGCTGTTTTTT
CDR3 protein: CASSQSFTGTGELFF

V gene: TRBV19
J gene: TRBJ2-3
CDR3 length: 15
clone size: -
D gene: -
CDR3 DNA: TGTGCCAGTAGTATGGGCAGGGTAAAGACAGATACGCAGTATTTT
CDR3 protein: CASSMGRVKTDTQYF

V gene: TRBV20-1
J gene: TRBJ1-4
CDR3 length: 15
clone size: once
D gene: -
CDR3 DNA: TGCAGTGCTAGTGATCGTGTATGGGGACAAGAAAAACTGTTTTTT
CDR3 protein: CSASDRVWGQEKLFF

V gene: TRBV18
J gene: TRBJ1-6
CDR3 length: 15
clone size: -
D gene: TRBD1
CDR3 DNA: TGTGCCAGCTCACCCCCGACAGGGGGGGTTTCACCCCTCCACTTT
CDR3 protein: CASSPPTGGVSPLHF

V gene: TRBV10-3
J gene: TRBJ1-5
CDR3 length: 13
clone size: -
D gene: -
CDR3 DNA: TGTGCCATCAGTGGGGAGGGATTCCAGCCCCAGCATTTT
CDR3 protein: CAISGEGFQPQHF

V gene: TRBV4-1
J gene: TRBJ2-1
CDR3 length: 15
clone size: -
D gene: TRBD2
CDR3 DNA: TGCGCCAGCAGCCACGGGGGAGGGCTATCAACGGAGCAGTTCTTC
CDR3 protein: CASSHGGGLSTEQFF

V gene: TRBV30
J gene: TRBJ1-5
CDR3 length: 14
clone size: -
D gene: TRBD1
CDR3 DNA: TGTGCCGGGGGACAGGGGGCGCTAAATCAGCCCCAGCATTTT
CDR3 protein: CAGGQGALNQPQHF

V gene: TRBV13
J gene: TRBJ2-1
CDR3 length: 15
clone size: -
D gene: TRBD1
CDR3 DNA: TGTGCCAGCAGCTCCAGGACAGGGAGAGGTCCTAAGCAGTTCTTC
CDR3 protein: CASSSRTGRGPKQFF

V gene: TRBV28
J gene: TRBJ1-2
CDR3 length: 13
clone size: -
D gene: -
CDR3 DNA: TGTGCCAGCACCCTAGTCGGAGGTTGGGGCTACACCTTC
CDR3 protein: CASTLVGGWGYTF

V gene: TRBV5-1
J gene: TRBJ2-2
CDR3 length: 16
clone size: -
D gene: -
CDR3 DNA: TGTGCCAGCAGCCCGTGGAGCGTCAGGGAGGCCGGGGAGCTGTTTTTT
CDR3 protein: CASSPWSVREAGELFF

V gene: TRBV15
J gene: TRBJ1-2
CDR3 length: 14
clone size: -
D gene: TRBD1
CDR3 DNA: TGTGCCACCAGCAGGAGGACAGGGGCTGATGGCTACACCTTC
CDR3 protein: CATSRRTGADGYTF

V gene: TRBV6-5
J gene: TRBJ1-1
CDR3 length: 14
clone size: -
D gene: TRBD1
CDR3 DNA: TGTGCCAGCAGTAAGACAGGGGGGAGCACTGAAGCTTTCTTT
CDR3 protein: CASSKTGGSTEAFF

V gene: TRBV5-1
J gene: TRBJ2-5
CDR3 length: 17
clone size: -
D gene: TRBD2
CDR3 DNA: TGCGCCAGCAGCCGAGGATGGGGACTAGCGGAACTGGGGTCCCAGTACTTC
CDR3 protein: CASSRGWGLAELGSQYF

V gene: TRBV5-1
J gene: TRBJ1-2
CDR3 length: 14
clone size: -
D gene: -
CDR3 DNA: TGCGCCAGCAGCTTGGGAGTCAGGAACTATGGCTACACCTTC
CDR3 protein: CASSLGVRNYGYTF

V gene: TRBV11-3
J gene: TRBJ1-4
CDR3 length: 13
clone size: -
D gene: -
CDR3 DNA: TGTGCCAGCAGCCTCCTGGCGGGAGGAAAACTGTTTTTT
CDR3 protein: CASSLLAGGKLFF

V gene: TRBV18
J gene: TRBJ2-5
CDR3 length: 19
clone size: -
D gene: TRBD1
CDR3 DNA: TGTGCCAGCTCACCACTACGCCTAGGACAGGGGGTAGGTGTGGAGACCCAGTACTTC
CDR3 protein: CASSPLRLGQGVGVETQYF

V gene: TRBV6-5
J gene: TRBJ1-1
CDR3 length: 14
clone size: -
D gene: -
CDR3 DNA: TGTGCCAGCAGTCGGGACACTGGAAACACTGAAGCTTTCTTT
CDR3 protein: CASSRDTGNTEAFF

V gene: TRBV29-1
J gene: TRBJ1-2
CDR3 length: 13
clone size: -
D gene: TRBD1
CDR3 DNA: TGCAGTGGATTCGGGACAGTCTCCGATGGCTACACCTTC
CDR3 protein: CSGFGTVSDGYTF

V gene: TRBV7-3
J gene: TRBJ1-1
CDR3 length: 15
clone size: -
D gene: TRBD1
CDR3 DNA: TGTGCCAGCAGCTTAATGGGACAGGGGATCACTGAAGCTTTCTTT
CDR3 protein: CASSLMGQGITEAFF

V gene: TRBV6-6
J gene: TRBJ1-6
CDR3 length: 16
clone size: once
D gene: -
CDR3 DNA: TGTGCCAGCAGTTACTCGGCCAGCTCCTATAATTCACCCCTCCACTTT
CDR3 protein: CASSYSASSYNSPLHF

V gene: TRBV2
J gene: TRBJ2-2
CDR3 length: 14
clone size: -
D gene: TRBD2
CDR3 DNA: TGTGCCAGCAAAATCGGGACTAATACCGGGGAGCTGTTTTTT
CDR3 protein: CASKIGTNTGELFF

V gene: TRBV19
J gene: TRBJ1-1
CDR3 length: 13
clone size: few
D gene: -
CDR3 DNA: TGCTCAAGTCGTAGCCTTATGAACACTGAAGCTTTCTTT
CDR3 protein: CSSRSLMNTEAFF

V gene: TRBV15
J gene: TRBJ2-3
CDR3 length: 17
clone size: -
D gene: -
CDR3 DNA: TGTGCCACCAGCAGAGATTTAGGAAGGGGTGGAACAGATACGCAGTATTTT
CDR3 protein: CATSRDLGRGGTDTQYF

V gene: TRBV12-3/TRBV12-4
J gene: TRBJ1-2
CDR3 length: 13
clone size: few
D gene: -
CDR3 DNA: TGTGCCAGCAGTTTACGGAGGGGAAATGGCTACACCTTC
CDR3 protein: CASSLRRGNGYTF

V gene: TRBV12-3/TRBV12-4
J gene: TRBJ2-1
CDR3 length: 13
clone size: -
D gene: -
CDR3 DNA: TGTGCCAGCAGTGCCCGGACTGACAATGAGCAGTTCTTC
CDR3 protein: CASSARTDNEQFF

V gene: TRBV5-1
J gene: TRBJ2-5
CDR3 length: 11
clone size: -
D gene: TRBD2
CDR3 DNA: TGTGCCAGCAGCGGGGGGGAGACCCAGTACTTC
CDR3 protein: CASSGGETQYF

V gene: TRBV15
J gene: TRBJ1-5
CDR3 length: 13
clone size: -
D gene: -
CDR3 DNA: TGTGCCACCAGCAGAAGTACAGATCAGCCCCAGCATTTT
CDR3 protein: CATSRSTDQPQHF

V gene: TRBV3-1/TRBV3-2
J gene: TRBJ1-4
CDR3 length: 15
clone size: -
D gene: -
CDR3 DNA: TGTGCCAGCAGCCAAGAGGCCGGGATTGGCGAAAAACTGTTTTTT
CDR3 protein: CASSQEAGIGEKLFF

V gene: TRBV5-1
J gene: TRBJ1-5
CDR3 length: 15
clone size: few
D gene: -
CDR3 DNA: TGCGCCAGCAGCTTGGGAGGTTCTGGCAATCAGCCCCAGCATTTT
CDR3 protein: CASSLGGSGNQPQHF

V gene: TRBV6-6
J gene: TRBJ2-5
CDR3 length: 15
clone size: -
D gene: TRBD2
CDR3 DNA: TGTGCCAGCAGTAGACTAGCGGGAGTACTCGAGACCCAGTACTTC
CDR3 protein: CASSRLAGVLETQYF

V gene: TRBV18
J gene: TRBJ1-2
CDR3 length: 15
clone size: once
D gene: TRBD1
CDR3 DNA: TGTGCCAGCTCACCATCGACAGGGAATAGGTATGGCTACACCTTC
CDR3 protein: CASSPSTGNRYGYTF

V gene: TRBV7-9
J gene: TRBJ1-4
CDR3 length: 16
clone size: few
D gene: -
CDR3 DNA: TGTGCCAGCAGCCCCGATCGGGTCCAGGGAGGTGAAAAACTGTTTTTT
CDR3 protein: CASSPDRVQGGEKLFF

V gene: TRBV7-9
J gene: TRBJ1-1
CDR3 length: 15
clone size: -
D gene: -
CDR3 DNA: TGTGCCAGCAGCTCCCACACAGGGCCGAACACTGAAGCTTTCTTT
CDR3 protein: CASSSHTGPNTEAFF